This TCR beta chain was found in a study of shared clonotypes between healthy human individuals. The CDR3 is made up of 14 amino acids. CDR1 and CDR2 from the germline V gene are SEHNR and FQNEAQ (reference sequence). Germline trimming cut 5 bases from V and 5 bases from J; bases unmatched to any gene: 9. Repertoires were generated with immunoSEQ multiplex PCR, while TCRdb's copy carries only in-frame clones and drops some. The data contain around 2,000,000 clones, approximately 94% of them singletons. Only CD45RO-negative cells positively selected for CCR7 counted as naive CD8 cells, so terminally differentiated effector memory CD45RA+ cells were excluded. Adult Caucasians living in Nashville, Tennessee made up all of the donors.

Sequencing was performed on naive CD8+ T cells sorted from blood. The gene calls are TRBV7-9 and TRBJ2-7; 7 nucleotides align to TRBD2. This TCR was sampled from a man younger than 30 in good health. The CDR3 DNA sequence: TGTGCCAGCAGCCCCCCGAGCGGGGAACACGAGCAGTACTTC. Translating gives CASSPPSGEHEQYF. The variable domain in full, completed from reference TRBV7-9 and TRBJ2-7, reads DTGVSQNPRHKITKRGQNVTFRCDPISEHNRLYWYRQTLGQGPEFLTYFQNEAQLEKSRLLSDRFSAERPKGSFSTLEIQRTEQGDSAMYLCASSPPSGEHEQYFGPGTRLTVT.